These T cell receptor beta chains were read from a single sample in a study of T cell responses to AZD1222 COVID-19 vaccine. Libraries were prepared by immunoSEQ multiplex PCR; TCRdb keeps only in-frame clonotypes and omits some of them. The profile covers 100,000 to 150,000 clones, with over 75% appearing a single time and 6.9% taken by the ten largest. The specimen comprised peripheral blood, sampled on day 0 of AZD1222 vaccination. Receptors were obtained from an adult in good health. Each CDR3 is given with its conserved first and last residue. Each record gives: J gene, V gene, clone size, D gene, CDR3 protein, CDR3 DNA. The D gene is left open where the match is weak. Size is stated for part of the rows, as once, few or many counts, or as a class when the clone is expanded.

>TRBJ2-3|TRBV10-3|.|.
CASSRDNTDTQYF
TGTGCCAGCTCAAGGGATAATACAGATACGCAGTATTTT
>TRBJ1-1|TRBV5-5|few|.
CASRVPTDMNTEAFF
TGTGCCAGCAGAGTACCGACGGATATGAACACTGAAGCTTTCTTT
>TRBJ1-5|TRBV25-1|.|.
CASSEGGGQPQHF
TGTGCCAGCAGTGAGGGAGGGGGTCAGCCCCAGCATTTT
>TRBJ1-2|TRBV5-5|.|.
CASSLVPQGGYGYTF
TGTGCCAGCAGCTTGGTTCCCCAGGGAGGGTATGGCTACACCTTC
>TRBJ1-5|TRBV19|once|.
CASSIVISNQPQHF
TGTGCCAGTAGTATCGTGATTTCCAATCAGCCCCAGCATTTT
>TRBJ1-6|TRBV14|once|.
CASSQGQRDNSPLHF
TGTGCCAGCAGCCAAGGACAGCGTGATAATTCACCCCTCCACTTT
>TRBJ2-7|TRBV9|.|TRBD1
CASSVGFGQGGEQYF
TGTGCCAGCAGCGTAGGTTTTGGACAGGGCGGCGAGCAGTACTTC
>TRBJ2-7|TRBV18|.|TRBD1
CASSPGTGREQYF
TGTGCCAGCTCACCAGGGACAGGGCGCGAGCAGTACTTC
>TRBJ2-7|TRBV28|.|TRBD2
CASSSTSGGYEQYF
TGTGCCAGCAGTTCGACTAGCGGGGGCTACGAGCAGTACTTC
>TRBJ2-3|TRBV10-1|.|TRBD1
CASSILYRDSFLRTDTQYF
TGCGCCAGCAGTATCCTTTACCGGGACAGCTTTCTACGCACAGATACGCAGTATTTT
>TRBJ2-1|TRBV18|once|.
CASSPSTGGDEQFF
TGTGCCAGCTCACCTAGTACAGGGGGGGATGAGCAGTTCTTC
>TRBJ2-7|TRBV6-5|.|.
CASSRTVLYEQYF
TGTGCCAGCAGTCGGACAGTTCTCTACGAGCAGTACTTC
>TRBJ1-5|TRBV7-2|.|.
CASSPSLQGGGNQPQHF
TGTGCCAGCAGCCCATCACTTCAGGGCGGGGGAAATCAGCCCCAGCATTTT
>TRBJ2-1|TRBV13|few|TRBD2
CASSFLRGVSSDEQFF
TGTGCCAGCAGCTTCCTCCGGGGGGTTTCATCTGATGAGCAGTTCTTC
>TRBJ1-5|TRBV7-2|.|.
CASSLSPRGGQPQHF
TGTGCCAGCAGCTTAAGCCCCAGGGGAGGTCAGCCCCAGCATTTT
>TRBJ1-5|TRBV7-8|.|.
CASSLVEGQPQHF
TGTGCCAGCAGCTTAGTTGAGGGCCAGCCCCAGCATTTT
>TRBJ2-3|TRBV9|.|.
CASSVGGITDTQYF
TGTGCCAGCAGCGTAGGAGGGATCACAGATACGCAGTATTTT
>TRBJ2-7|TRBV6-2/TRBV6-3|.|TRBD1
CASSNRGAEYF
TGTGCCAGCAGCAACAGGGGGGCGGAGTACTTC
>TRBJ2-7|TRBV6-5|.|.
CASSPDGGGAYEQYF
TGTGCCAGCAGTCCGGACGGTGGGGGCGCCTACGAGCAGTACTTC
>TRBJ2-7|TRBV7-2|.|TRBD2
CASRLGLAGGNEQYF
TGTGCCAGCAGATTGGGACTAGCGGGGGGAAACGAGCAGTACTTC
>TRBJ2-2|TRBV2|.|.
CASRKENTGELFF
TGTGCCAGCCGCAAGGAGAACACCGGGGAGCTGTTTTTT
>TRBJ2-1|TRBV29-1|.|.
CSVVPGGNEQFF
TGCAGCGTTGTACCGGGCGGTAATGAGCAGTTCTTC
>TRBJ1-5|TRBV7-2|.|.
CASSGGPLITQHF
TGTGCCAGCAGCGGTGGACCCCTCATTACACAGCATTTT